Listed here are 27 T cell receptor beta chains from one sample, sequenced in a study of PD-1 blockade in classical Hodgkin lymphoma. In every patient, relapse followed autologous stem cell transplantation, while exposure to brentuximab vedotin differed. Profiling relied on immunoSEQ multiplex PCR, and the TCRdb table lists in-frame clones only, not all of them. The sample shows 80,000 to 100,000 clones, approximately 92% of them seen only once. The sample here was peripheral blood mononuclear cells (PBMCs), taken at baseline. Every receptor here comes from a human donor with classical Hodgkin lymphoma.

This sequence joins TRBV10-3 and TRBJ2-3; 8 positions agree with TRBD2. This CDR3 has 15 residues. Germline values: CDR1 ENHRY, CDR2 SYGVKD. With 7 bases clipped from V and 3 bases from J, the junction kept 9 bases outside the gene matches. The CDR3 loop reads CAITLSGSGTDTQYF. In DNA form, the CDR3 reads TGTGCCATCACCCTGAGCGGGAGTGGGACAGATACGCAGTATTTT.

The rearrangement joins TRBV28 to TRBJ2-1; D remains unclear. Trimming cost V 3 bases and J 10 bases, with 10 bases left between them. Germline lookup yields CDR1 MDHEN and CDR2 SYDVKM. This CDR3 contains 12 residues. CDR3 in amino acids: CASSFYLGEQFF. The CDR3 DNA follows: TGTGCCAGCAGTTTCTACCTGGGGGAGCAGTTCTTC.

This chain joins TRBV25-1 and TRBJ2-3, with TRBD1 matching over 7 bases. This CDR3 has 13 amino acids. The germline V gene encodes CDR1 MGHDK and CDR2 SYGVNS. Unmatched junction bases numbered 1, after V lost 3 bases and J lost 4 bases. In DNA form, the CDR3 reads TGTGCCAGCAGTGATGGACAGGCAGATACGCAGTATTTT. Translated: CASSDGQADTQYF.

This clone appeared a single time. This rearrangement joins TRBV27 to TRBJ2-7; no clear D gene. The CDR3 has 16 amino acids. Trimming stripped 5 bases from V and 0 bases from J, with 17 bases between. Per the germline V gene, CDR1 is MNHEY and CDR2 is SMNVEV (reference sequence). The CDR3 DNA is TGTGCCAGCAGTACACTGATAGGCATGAGCTCCTACGAGCAGTACTTC. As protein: CASSTLIGMSSYEQYF.

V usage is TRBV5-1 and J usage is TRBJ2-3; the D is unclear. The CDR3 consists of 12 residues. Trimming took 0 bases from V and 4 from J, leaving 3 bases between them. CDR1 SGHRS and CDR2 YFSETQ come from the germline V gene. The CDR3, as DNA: TGCGCCAGCAGCTTGGAATCAGATACGCAGTATTTT. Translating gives CASSLESDTQYF.

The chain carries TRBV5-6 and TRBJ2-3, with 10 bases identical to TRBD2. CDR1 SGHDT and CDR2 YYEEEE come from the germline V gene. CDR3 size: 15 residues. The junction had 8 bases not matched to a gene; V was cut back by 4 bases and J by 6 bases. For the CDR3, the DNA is TGTGCCAGCAGCAGTTCTAGCGGGAGTTGGGATACGCAGTATTTT. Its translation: CASSSSSGSWDTQYF. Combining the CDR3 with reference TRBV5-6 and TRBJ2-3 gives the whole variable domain DAGVTQSPTHLIKTRGQQVTLRCSPKSGHDTVSWYQQALGQGPQFIFQYYEEEERQRGNFPDRFSGHQFPNYSSELNVNALLLGDSALYLCASSSSSGSWDTQYFGPGTRLTVL.

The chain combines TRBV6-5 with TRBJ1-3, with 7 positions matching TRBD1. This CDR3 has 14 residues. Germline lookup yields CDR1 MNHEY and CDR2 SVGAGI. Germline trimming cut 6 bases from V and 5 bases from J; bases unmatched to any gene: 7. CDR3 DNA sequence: TGTGCCAGCAGGAGGGACAGATCCCGAAACACCATATATTTT. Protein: CASRRDRSRNTIYF.

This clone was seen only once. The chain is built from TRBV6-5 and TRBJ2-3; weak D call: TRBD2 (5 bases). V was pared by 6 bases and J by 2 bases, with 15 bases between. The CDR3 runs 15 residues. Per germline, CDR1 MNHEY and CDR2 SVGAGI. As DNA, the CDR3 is TGTGCCAGCAGCTCGAGCGGAGCGCCCACAGATACGCAGTATTTT. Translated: CASSSSGAPTDTQYF.

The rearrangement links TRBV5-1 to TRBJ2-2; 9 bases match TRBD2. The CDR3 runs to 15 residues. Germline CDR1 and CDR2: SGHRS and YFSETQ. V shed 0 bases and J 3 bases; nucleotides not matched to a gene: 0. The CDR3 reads CASSLGLADTGELFF. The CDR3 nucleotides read TGCGCCAGCAGCTTGGGACTAGCGGACACCGGGGAGCTGTTTTTT.

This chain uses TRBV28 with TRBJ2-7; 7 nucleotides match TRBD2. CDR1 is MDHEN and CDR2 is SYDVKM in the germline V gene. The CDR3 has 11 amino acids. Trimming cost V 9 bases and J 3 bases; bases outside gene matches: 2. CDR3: CASRDYYEQYF. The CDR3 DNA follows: TGTGCCAGTCGGGACTACTACGAGCAGTACTTC. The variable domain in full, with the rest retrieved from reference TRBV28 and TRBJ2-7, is DVKVTQSSRYLVKRTGEKVFLECVQDMDHENMFWYRQDPGLGLRLIYFSYDVKMKEKGDIPEGYSVSREKKERFSLILESASTNQTSMYLCASRDYYEQYFGPGTRLTVT.

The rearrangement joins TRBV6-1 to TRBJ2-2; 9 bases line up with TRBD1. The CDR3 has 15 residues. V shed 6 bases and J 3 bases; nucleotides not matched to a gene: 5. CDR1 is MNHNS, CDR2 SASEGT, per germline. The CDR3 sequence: CASRGRQGDTGELFF. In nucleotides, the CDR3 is TGTGCCAGCAGGGGGAGACAGGGGGACACCGGGGAGCTGTTTTTT.

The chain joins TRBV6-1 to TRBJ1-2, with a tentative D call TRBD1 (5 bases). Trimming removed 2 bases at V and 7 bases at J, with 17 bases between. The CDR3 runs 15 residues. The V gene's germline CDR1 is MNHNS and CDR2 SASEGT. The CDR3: CASSESWGHSFGYTF. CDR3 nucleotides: TGTGCCAGCAGTGAAAGTTGGGGCCACTCCTTTGGCTACACCTTC.

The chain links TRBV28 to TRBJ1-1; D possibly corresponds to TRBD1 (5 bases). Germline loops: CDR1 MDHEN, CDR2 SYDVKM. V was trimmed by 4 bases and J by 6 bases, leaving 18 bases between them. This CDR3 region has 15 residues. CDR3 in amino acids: CASSWQQGWSAEAFF. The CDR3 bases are TGTGCCAGCAGTTGGCAGCAGGGTTGGAGTGCTGAAGCTTTCTTT.

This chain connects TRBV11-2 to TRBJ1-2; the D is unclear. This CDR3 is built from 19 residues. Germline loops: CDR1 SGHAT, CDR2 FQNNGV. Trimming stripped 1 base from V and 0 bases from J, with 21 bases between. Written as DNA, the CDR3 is TGTGCCAGCAGCTTAGTCTTTAGGAGGGTAGCGGGAGCTAACTATGGCTACACCTTC. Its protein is CASSLVFRRVAGANYGYTF.

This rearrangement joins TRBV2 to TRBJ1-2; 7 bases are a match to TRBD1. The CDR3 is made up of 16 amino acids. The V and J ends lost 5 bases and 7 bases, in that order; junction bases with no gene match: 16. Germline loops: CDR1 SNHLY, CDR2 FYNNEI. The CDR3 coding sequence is TGTGCCAGCAGTTCCGACAGGGCGAGTTTGGGAGTTGGCTACACCTTC. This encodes CASSSDRASLGVGYTF.

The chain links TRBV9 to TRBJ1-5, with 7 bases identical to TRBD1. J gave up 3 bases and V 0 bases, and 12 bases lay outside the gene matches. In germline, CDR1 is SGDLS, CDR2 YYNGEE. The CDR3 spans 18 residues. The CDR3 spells CASSVALAGTVNNQPQHF. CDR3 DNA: TGTGCCAGCAGCGTAGCCTTGGCGGGGACAGTGAACAATCAGCCCCAGCATTTT.

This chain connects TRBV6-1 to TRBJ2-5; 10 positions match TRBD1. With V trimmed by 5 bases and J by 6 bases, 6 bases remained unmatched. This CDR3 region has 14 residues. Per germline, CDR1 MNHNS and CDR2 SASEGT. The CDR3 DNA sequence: TGTGCCAGCAGTTGGGACAGGGGCAGAAAGACCCAGTACTTC. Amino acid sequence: CASSWDRGRKTQYF.

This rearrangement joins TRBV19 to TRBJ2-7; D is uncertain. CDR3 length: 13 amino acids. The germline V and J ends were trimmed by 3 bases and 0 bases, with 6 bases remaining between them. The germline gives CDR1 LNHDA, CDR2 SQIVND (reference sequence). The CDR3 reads CASSISPSYEQYF. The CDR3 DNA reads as TGTGCCAGTAGTATTAGCCCCTCCTACGAGCAGTACTTC.

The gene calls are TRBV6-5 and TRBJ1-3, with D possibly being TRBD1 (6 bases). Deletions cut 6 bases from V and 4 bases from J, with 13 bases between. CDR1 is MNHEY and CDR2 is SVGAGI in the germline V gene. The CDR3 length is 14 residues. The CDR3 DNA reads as TGTGCCAGCAGATCCACAGGGCTCGGAAACACCATATATTTT. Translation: CASRSTGLGNTIYF.

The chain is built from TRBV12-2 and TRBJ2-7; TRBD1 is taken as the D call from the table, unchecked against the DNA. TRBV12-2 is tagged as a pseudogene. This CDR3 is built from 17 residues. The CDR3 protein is CASRLEGPKDLSYEQYF. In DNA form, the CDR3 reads TGTGCAAGTCGCTTAGAGGGGCCGAAGGACCTCTCCTACGAGCAGTACTTC.

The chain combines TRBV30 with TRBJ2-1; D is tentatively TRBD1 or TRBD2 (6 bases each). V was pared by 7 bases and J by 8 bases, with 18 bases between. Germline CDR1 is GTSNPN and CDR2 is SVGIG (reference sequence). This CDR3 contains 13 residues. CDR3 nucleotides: TGTGCCTATACAGGGCCTTGGGGGGATGAGCAGTTCTTC. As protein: CAYTGPWGDEQFF.

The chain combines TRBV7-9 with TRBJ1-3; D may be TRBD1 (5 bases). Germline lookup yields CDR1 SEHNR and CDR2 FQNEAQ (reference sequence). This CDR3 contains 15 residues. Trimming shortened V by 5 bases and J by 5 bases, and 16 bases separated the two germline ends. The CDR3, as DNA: TGTGCCAGCAGCCCCCCTTCCCAGGGAAGAAACACCATATATTTT. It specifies CASSPPSQGRNTIYF.

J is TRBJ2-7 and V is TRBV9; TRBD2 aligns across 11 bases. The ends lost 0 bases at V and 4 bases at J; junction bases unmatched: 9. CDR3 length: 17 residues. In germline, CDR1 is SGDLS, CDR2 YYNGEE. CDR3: CASSVAPLAGEAYEQYF. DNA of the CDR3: TGTGCCAGCAGCGTAGCTCCACTAGCGGGAGAAGCATACGAGCAGTACTTC.

In nucleotides, the CDR3 is TGTGCCAGCAGAAAAGCCGAGGGGGCAGATACGCAGTATTTT. It translates to CASRKAEGADTQYF. The chain carries TRBV7-9 and TRBJ2-3, with a tentative D call TRBD1 (6 bases). Germline assignment: CDR1 SEHNR and CDR2 FQNEAQ (reference sequence). Trimming cost V 6 bases and J 4 bases, with 14 bases left between them. The CDR3 has 14 residues.

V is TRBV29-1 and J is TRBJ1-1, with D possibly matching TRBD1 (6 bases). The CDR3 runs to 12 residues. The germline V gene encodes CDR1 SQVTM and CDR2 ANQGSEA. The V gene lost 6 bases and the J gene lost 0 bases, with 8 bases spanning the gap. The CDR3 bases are TGCAGCGTCTGGACAGTGAACACTGAAGCTTTCTTT. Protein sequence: CSVWTVNTEAFF.

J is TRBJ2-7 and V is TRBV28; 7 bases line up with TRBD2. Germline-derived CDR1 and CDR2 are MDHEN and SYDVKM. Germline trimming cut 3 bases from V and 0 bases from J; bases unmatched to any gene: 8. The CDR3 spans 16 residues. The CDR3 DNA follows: TGTGCCAGCAGTTTGCTCACGGGAGGATTCTCCTACGAGCAGTACTTC. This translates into CASSLLTGGFSYEQYF. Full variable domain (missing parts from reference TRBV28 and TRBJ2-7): DVKVTQSSRYLVKRTGEKVFLECVQDMDHENMFWYRQDPGLGLRLIYFSYDVKMKEKGDIPEGYSVSREKKERFSLILESASTNQTSMYLCASSLLTGGFSYEQYFGPGTRLTVT.

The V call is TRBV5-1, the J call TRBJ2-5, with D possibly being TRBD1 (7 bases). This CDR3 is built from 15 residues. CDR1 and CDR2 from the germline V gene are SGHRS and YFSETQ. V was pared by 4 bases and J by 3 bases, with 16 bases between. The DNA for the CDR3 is TGCGCCAGCAGCATAGGTACAGGGGAGGAAGAGACCCAGTACTTC. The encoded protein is CASSIGTGEEETQYF.